This TCR beta chain is drawn from a study of CD8+CD57+ T cells in acquired aplastic anemia. Turning to the study itself: The DNA of sorted CD4+ and CD8+ cells averaged about 3 ug. General study points: Patients did not significantly differ from controls in CD8+ Simpson's diversity.

CD8+CD57+ cell expansion, shown by flow cytometry, had occurred in the patients selected for sequencing. Both TCR beta VDJ combination and CDR3 sequence profiling were carried out. Genomic DNA was the template for this profiling. TCRdb redid the calling of the reads with MiXCR, one entry per CDR3 protein. This sample has approximately 220,000 distinct CDR3 sequences; about half occur once, and the top ten carry just under 20%. There are many counts of this clonotype. What it recognizes is unknown. CDR1 is SGHRS, CDR2 YFSETQ, per germline. The CDR3 contains 15 residues. Trimming left V 0 bases short and J 7 bases short, with 17 bases between.

The chain uses TRBV5-1 and TRBJ2-7; D possibly uses TRBD1 or TRBD2 (5 bases each). The sequenced material came from sorted CD4+, CD8+, or CD8+CD57+ T cells (not recorded which) from PBMCs. The TCR originated in a human donor with aplastic anemia. For the CDR3, the DNA is TGCGCCAGCAGCTTGGATGGGGACCCCGATGCTGAGCAGTACTTC. Its translation is CASSLDGDPDAEQYF.